One and the same sample provided the 3 T cell receptor beta chains below, sequenced in a study of CD8 T cells in Susac syndrome. With random hexamers, reverse transcription was performed on roughly 0.45 to 1 ug of RNA. Using its own MiXCR run on the immunoSEQ multiplex PCR reads, TCRdb lists one record per CDR3 protein. The sample yields roughly 200,000 distinct CDR3 sequences, 85% to 95% seen once. The sequenced material came from CD4+ T cells from PBMCs. Source of these receptors: a human donor in good health.

V is TRBV30 and J is TRBJ2-5; 7 nucleotides line up with TRBD1. CDR1 and CDR2 (germline): GTSNPN, SVGIG (reference sequence). V lost 1 base and J lost 3; bases outside the gene matches: 2. The CDR3 sequence is 13 residues long. The CDR3 DNA sequence: TGTGCCTGGAGTGATACAGGGGAAGAGACCCAGTACTTC. Its protein is CAWSDTGEETQYF. The full variable domain, completed using reference TRBV30 and TRBJ2-5, is SQTIHQWPATLVQPVGSPLSLECTVEGTSNPNLYWYRQAAGRGLQLLFYSVGIGQISSEVPQNLSASRPQDRQFILSSKKLLLSDSGFYLCAWSDTGEETQYFGPGTRLLVL.

The chain couples TRBV24-1 to TRBJ2-3; 9 positions match TRBD2. V dropped 6 bases and J dropped 6; count of bases not matched to a gene: 12. CDR3 length: 16 residues. Germline CDR1 is KGHDR and CDR2 is SFDVKD. The CDR3: CATSLTSGPTPDTQYF. In nucleotides, the CDR3 is TGTGCCACCAGTCTGACTAGCGGCCCAACACCGGATACGCAGTATTTT.

V usage is TRBV7-2 and J usage is TRBJ2-3; TRBD1 agrees at 7 bases. Germline-derived CDR1 and CDR2 are SGHTA and FQGNSA. The CDR3 is 16 amino acids. Trimming at V came to 3 bases and at J to 4 bases, leaving 10 bases not matched to a gene. The CDR3 is CASSLMRGQRSDTQYF. The CDR3 bases are TGTGCCAGCAGCTTGATGAGGGGACAGAGGTCAGATACGCAGTATTTT. Combining the CDR3 with reference TRBV7-2 and TRBJ2-3 gives the whole variable domain GAGVSQSPSNKVTEKGKDVELRCDPISGHTALYWYRQSLGQGLEFLIYFQGNSAPDKSGLPSDRFSAERTGGSVSTLTIQRTQQEDSAVYLCASSLMRGQRSDTQYFGPGTRLTVL.